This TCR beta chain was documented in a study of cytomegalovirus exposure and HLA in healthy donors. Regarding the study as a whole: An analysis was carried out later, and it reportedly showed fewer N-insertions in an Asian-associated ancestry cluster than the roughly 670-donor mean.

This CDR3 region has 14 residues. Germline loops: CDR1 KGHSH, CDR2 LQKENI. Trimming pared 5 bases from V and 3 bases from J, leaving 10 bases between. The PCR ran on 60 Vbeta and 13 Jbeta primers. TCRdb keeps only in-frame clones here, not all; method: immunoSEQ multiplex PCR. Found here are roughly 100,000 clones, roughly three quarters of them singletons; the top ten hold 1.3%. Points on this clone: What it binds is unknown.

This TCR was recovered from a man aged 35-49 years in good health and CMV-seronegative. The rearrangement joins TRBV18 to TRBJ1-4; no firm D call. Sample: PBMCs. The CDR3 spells CASSARTSNEKLFF. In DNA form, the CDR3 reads TGTGCCAGCTCAGCGCGGACTTCTAATGAAAAACTGTTTTTT. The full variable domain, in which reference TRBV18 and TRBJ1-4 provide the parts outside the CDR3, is NAGVMQNPRHLVRRRGQEARLRCSPMKGHSHVYWYRQLPEEGLKFMVYLQKENIIDESGMPKERFSAEFPKEGPSILRIQQVVRGDSAAYFCASSARTSNEKLFFGSGTQLSVL.